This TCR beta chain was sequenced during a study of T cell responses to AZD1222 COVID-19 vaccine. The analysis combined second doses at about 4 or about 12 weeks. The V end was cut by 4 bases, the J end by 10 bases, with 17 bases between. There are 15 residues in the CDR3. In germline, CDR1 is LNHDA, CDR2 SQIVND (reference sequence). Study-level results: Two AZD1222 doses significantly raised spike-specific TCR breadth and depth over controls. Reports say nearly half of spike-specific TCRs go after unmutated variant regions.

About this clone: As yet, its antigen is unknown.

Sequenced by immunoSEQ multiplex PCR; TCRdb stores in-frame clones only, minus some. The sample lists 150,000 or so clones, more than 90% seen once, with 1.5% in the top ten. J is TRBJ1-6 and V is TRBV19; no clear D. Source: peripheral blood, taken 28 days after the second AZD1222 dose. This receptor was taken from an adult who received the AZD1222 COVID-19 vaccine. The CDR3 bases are TGTGCCAGTAGTACTGGTTTGGTCTCGGACTCACCCCTCCACTTT. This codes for CASSTGLVSDSPLHF.